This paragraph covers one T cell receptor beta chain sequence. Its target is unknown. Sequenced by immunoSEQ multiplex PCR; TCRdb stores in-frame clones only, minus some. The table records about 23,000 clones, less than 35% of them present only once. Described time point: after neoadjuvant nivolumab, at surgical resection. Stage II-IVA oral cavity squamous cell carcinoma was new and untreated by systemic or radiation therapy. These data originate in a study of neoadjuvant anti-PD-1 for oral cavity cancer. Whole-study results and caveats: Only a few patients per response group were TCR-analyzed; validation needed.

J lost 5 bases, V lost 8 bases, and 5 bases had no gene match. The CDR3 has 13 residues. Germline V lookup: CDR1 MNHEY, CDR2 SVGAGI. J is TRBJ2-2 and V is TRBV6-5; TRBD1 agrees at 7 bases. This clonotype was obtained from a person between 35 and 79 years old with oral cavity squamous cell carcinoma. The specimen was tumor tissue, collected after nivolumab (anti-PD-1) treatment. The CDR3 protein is CASSRRGTGELFF. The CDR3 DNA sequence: TGTGCCAGCTCGCGCAGGGGGACCGGGGAGCTGTTTTTT.